These 31 T cell receptor beta chains share one sample of origin, sequenced in a study of cytomegalovirus exposure and HLA in healthy donors. PCR was performed using 60 Vbeta and 13 Jbeta primers. The data were produced by immunoSEQ multiplex PCR, yet TCRdb's version contains in-frame clones alone and is incomplete. The sample carries roughly 190,000 clones, about 85% recorded once. Input material: PBMCs. The origin of the receptors is a woman aged 45-59 years in good health and CMV-seronegative.

J is TRBJ1-1 and V is TRBV4-2; tentatively, D is TRBD1 (5 bases). Trimming stripped 0 bases from V and 2 bases from J, with 13 bases between. Germline CDR1 and CDR2: LGHNA and YNFKEQ. This CDR3 contains 16 residues. DNA for the CDR3: TGTGCCAGCAGCCAAGATCAGGTAGGGGTCAACACTGAAGCTTTCTTT. Encoded protein: CASSQDQVGVNTEAFF.

The CDR3 protein is CASRDDGGTEAFF. CDR3 bases: TGTGCCAGCAGGGACGACGGGGGCACTGAAGCTTTCTTT. The gene calls are TRBV2 and TRBJ1-1, with a weak D call TRBD1 (5 bases). CDR1 is SNHLY and CDR2 is FYNNEI in the germline V gene. The CDR3 contains 13 residues. Trimming took 6 bases from V and 4 from J, leaving 12 bases between them. Together with reference TRBV2 and TRBJ1-1, the CDR3 gives the full variable domain: EPEVTQTPSHQVTQMGQEVILRCVPISNHLYFYWYRQILGQKVEFLVSFYNNEISEKSEIFDDQFSVERPDGSNFTLKIRSTKLEDSAMYFCASRDDGGTEAFFGQGTRLTVV.

As to this clone: A much larger clone differs by one base, so this may be a read error. This specimen includes other DNA sequences encoding the same CDR3. The rearrangement uses TRBV4-1 and TRBJ1-1; maybe TRBD1 (6 bases). Per germline, CDR1 MGHRA and CDR2 YSYEKL. There are 13 residues in the CDR3. V gave up 0 bases and J gave up 5 bases, with 7 bases separating them. Here the CDR3 DNA reads TGCGCCAGCAGCCAAGATAGGGGGACTGAAGCTTTCTTT. Its translation is CASSQDRGTEAFF.

This rearrangement joins TRBV7-2 to TRBJ2-3; D may be TRBD2 (5 bases). Germline-derived CDR1 and CDR2 are SGHTA and FQGNSA. V gave up 8 bases and J gave up 6 bases, with 24 bases separating them. This CDR3 has 16 amino acids. In DNA form, the CDR3 reads TGTGCCAGCCGGGCGCGGGTCACTGGTTATATGGATACGCAGTATTTT. This sequence encodes CASRARVTGYMDTQYF.

This clone was seen more than once but under ten times. The chain uses TRBV2 and TRBJ1-4, with D unresolved. Deletions cut 6 bases from V and 4 bases from J, with 9 bases between. The CDR3 runs to 13 residues. Germline CDR1 reads SNHLY; CDR2 reads FYNNEI. CDR3 coding DNA: TGTGCCAGCAGGAACAGCCTTAATGAAAAACTGTTTTTT. Encoded protein: CASRNSLNEKLFF.

The chain recombines TRBV19 with TRBJ2-1, with D possibly TRBD2 on 5 matching bases. The CDR3 has 16 amino acids. Germline V gives CDR1 LNHDA, CDR2 SQIVND (reference sequence). V was shortened by 5 bases and J by 6 bases, with 20 bases between the two germline ends. This CDR3 is CASSGRRPQGVNEQFF. The CDR3, as DNA: TGTGCCAGTAGTGGCCGGAGGCCCCAAGGAGTCAATGAGCAGTTCTTC.

This rearrangement joins TRBV25-1 to TRBJ1-2; 8 positions agree with TRBD1. This CDR3 has 13 amino acids. Germline CDR1 reads MGHDK; CDR2 reads SYGVNS. V gave up 4 bases and J gave up 8 bases; unmatched junction bases: 6. CDR3 coding DNA: TGTGCCAGCAGTGGATACAGGGGGATAGGCTACACCTTC. Its protein product is CASSGYRGIGYTF.

This chain links TRBV29-1 with TRBJ1-1; weak D call: TRBD1 (5 bases). CDR1 and CDR2 (germline): SQVTM, ANQGSEA. The length of the CDR3 is 12 residues. The V and J ends lost 3 bases and 4 bases respectively, with 9 bases between them. CDR3 sequence (DNA): TGCAGCGTTGAGGGTGACAGCACTGAAGCTTTCTTT. The encoded protein is CSVEGDSTEAFF. Drawing the rest from reference TRBV29-1 and TRBJ1-1, the complete variable domain is SAVISQKPSRDICQRGTSLTIQCQVDSQVTMMFWYRQQPGQSLTLIATANQGSEATYESGFVIDKFPISRPNLTFSTLTVSNMSPEDSSIYLCSVEGDSTEAFFGQGTRLTVV.

The V call is TRBV29-1, the J call TRBJ1-2; tentatively, D is TRBD1 (5 bases). The CDR3 totals 14 residues. Germline assignment: CDR1 SQVTM and CDR2 ANQGSEA. V was trimmed by 6 bases and J by 4 bases, leaving 18 bases between them. The CDR3 nucleotides are TGCAGCGTCCCCTCGGGGGGAATTCGCTATGGCTACACCTTC. This sequence encodes CSVPSGGIRYGYTF.

The chain joins TRBV5-1 to TRBJ2-7; TRBD1 matches 7 bases. The CDR3 loop spans 13 amino acids. Germline assignment: CDR1 SGHRS and CDR2 YFSETQ. The V gene end was trimmed by 7 bases and the J gene end by 0 bases; junction bases not matched to a gene: 4. CDR3: CASRNRGSYEQYF. The CDR3 nucleotides read TGCGCCAGCCGGAACAGGGGCTCCTACGAGCAGTACTTC.

V usage is TRBV7-3 and J usage is TRBJ2-1; TRBD1 matches 8 bases. After removal of 0 bases from V and 4 bases from J, the junction contained 8 bases not matched to a gene. CDR1 SGHTA and CDR2 FQGTGA come from the germline V gene. The CDR3 loop spans 17 amino acids. This CDR3 is CASSLTPRGQEYNEQFF. CDR3 sequence (DNA): TGTGCCAGCAGCTTAACGCCCCGGGGACAGGAGTACAATGAGCAGTTCTTC. Full variable domain (remainder filled in from reference TRBV7-3 and TRBJ2-1): GAGVSQTPSNKVTEKGKYVELRCDPISGHTALYWYRQSLGQGPEFLIYFQGTGAADDSGLPNDRFFAVRPEGSVSTLKIQRTERGDSAVYLCASSLTPRGQEYNEQFFGPGTRLTVL.

The chain employs TRBV4-1 and TRBJ2-4; the D gene is possibly TRBD2 (6 bases). Trimming shortened V by 0 bases and J by 4 bases, and 10 bases separated the two germline ends. Germline values: CDR1 MGHRA, CDR2 YSYEKL. The CDR3 loop spans 15 amino acids. CDR3 residues: CASSQDQRVKNIQYF. CDR3 nucleotide sequence: TGCGCCAGCAGCCAAGACCAGCGGGTTAAAAACATTCAGTACTTC.

CDR3 in DNA: TGTGCCAGCTCACCACCAGGGACAGGGCACAATCAGCCCCAGCATTTT. Protein sequence: CASSPPGTGHNQPQHF. V and J are TRBV18 and TRBJ1-5; 9 bases fit TRBD1. With V trimmed by 0 bases and J by 3 bases, 3 bases remained unmatched. The germline V gene has CDR1 KGHSH and CDR2 LQKENI. CDR3 length equals 16 residues.

This chain connects TRBV19 to TRBJ1-4; 11 bases line up with TRBD1. The CDR3 contains 16 residues. J was trimmed by 7 bases and V by 4 bases; bases with no gene match: 8. Germline assignment: CDR1 LNHDA and CDR2 SQIVND (reference sequence). The CDR3 region has the DNA TGTGCCAGTAGTACGGACCCGGACAGGGGGCTTGAAAAACTGTTTTTT. Translating gives CASSTDPDRGLEKLFF.

This rearrangement joins TRBV10-3 to TRBJ2-2; TRBD1 matches at 9 bases. Trimming removed 4 bases from V and 7 bases from J; junction bases left unmatched: 4. Germline V gene data show CDR1 as ENHRY and CDR2 as SYGVKD. The CDR3 is made up of 14 amino acids. The CDR3 nucleotides read TGTGCCATCAGTGGGACAGGGGAAAACGGGGAGCTGTTTTTT. It is translated as CAISGTGENGELFF.

The chain links TRBV9 to TRBJ2-7; tentatively, D is TRBD1 (6 bases). This CDR3 contains 14 residues. The V gene lost 4 bases and the J gene lost 0 bases, with 11 bases spanning the gap. Germline V gene data show CDR1 as SGDLS and CDR2 as YYNGEE. CDR3 in DNA: TGTGCCAGCAGCCCTCGACAGGTCTCCTACGAGCAGTACTTC. This sequence encodes CASSPRQVSYEQYF.

The chain has TRBV7-8 and TRBJ2-7, with 10 bases that match TRBD2. Germline-derived CDR1 and CDR2 are SGHVS and FQNEAQ. This CDR3 spans 22 amino acids. Germline trimming cut 5 bases from V and 3 bases from J; bases unmatched to any gene: 28. The CDR3: CASSGYRPKWTSGTQGFYEQYF. The CDR3 nucleotides read TGTGCCAGCAGCGGATACAGGCCCAAGTGGACTAGCGGCACTCAGGGGTTCTACGAGCAGTACTTC.

The J gene is TRBJ2-7, the V gene TRBV5-5, with TRBD2 matching 8 bases. J gave up 2 bases and V 0 bases, and 4 bases lay outside the gene matches. Germline-derived CDR1 and CDR2 are SGHKS and YYEKEE (reference sequence). This CDR3 is 15 amino acids long. CDR3 in amino acids: CASSLAGTSPYEQYF. The CDR3 DNA reads as TGTGCCAGCAGCTTGGCCGGGACTAGTCCCTACGAGCAGTACTTC. Variable domain in full (rest from reference TRBV5-5 and TRBJ2-7): DAGVTQSPTHLIKTRGQQVTLRCSPISGHKSVSWYQQVLGQGPQFIFQYYEKEERGRGNFPDRFSARQFPNYSSELNVNALLLGDSALYLCASSLAGTSPYEQYFGPGTRLTVT.

The chain joins TRBV29-1 to TRBJ1-3; TRBD1 might be the D (5 bases). V lost 1 base and J 7 bases, leaving 14 bases between the germline ends. The CDR3 has 14 amino acids. The V gene's germline CDR1 is SQVTM and CDR2 ANQGSEA. The CDR3, as DNA: TGCAGCGTTGAAGCAGGGTCGCTCGGGAACACCATATATTTT. Amino acid sequence: CSVEAGSLGNTIYF.

The chain couples TRBV5-6 to TRBJ2-2; 7 positions agree with TRBD1. V was clipped by 4 bases and J by 5 bases; unmatched bases: 8. Germline V gene data show CDR1 as SGHDT and CDR2 as YYEEEE. This CDR3 contains 15 residues. The CDR3 DNA reads TGTGCCAGCAGCCAGGGACAGCAAAAGACCGGGGAGCTGTTTTTT. Protein sequence: CASSQGQQKTGELFF.

The chain combines TRBV30 with TRBJ1-5; 8 positions agree with TRBD1. V gave up 3 bases and J gave up 5 bases; unmatched junction bases: 3. There are 13 residues in the CDR3. CDR1 and CDR2 from the germline V gene are GTSNPN and SVGIG (reference sequence). CDR3 bases: TGTGCCTGGAGGGGACAGGTGGATCAGCCCCAGCATTTT. It specifies CAWRGQVDQPQHF.

This sequence joins TRBV7-3 and TRBJ2-7; 13 nucleotides agree with TRBD2. Germline CDR1 SGHTA, CDR2 FQGTGA. The CDR3 totals 17 residues. The trim removed 6 bases at V and 2 bases at J, leaving 10 bases unmatched. Here the CDR3 DNA reads TGTGCCAGCAGGAAAGGTGGGACTAGCGGGGCCGCCTACGAGCAGTACTTC. It specifies CASRKGGTSGAAYEQYF.

This clone was counted once. The V and J genes are TRBV6-6 and TRBJ2-1; 9 nucleotides match TRBD1. Germline trimming cut 6 bases from V and 6 bases from J; bases unmatched to any gene: 6. The CDR3 covers 14 residues. Per the germline V gene, CDR1 is MNHNY and CDR2 is SVGAGI (reference sequence). CDR3 sequence (DNA): TGTGCCAGCAGACCCACAGGGGGCGTCAATGAGCAGTTCTTC. This encodes CASRPTGGVNEQFF.

V is TRBV5-1 and J is TRBJ1-4, with D uncertain. V lost 7 bases and J 0 bases, leaving 10 bases between the germline ends. Looked up from germline, CDR1 is SGHRS and CDR2 is YFSETQ. This CDR3 is built from 14 residues. This CDR3 is CASREGATNEKLFF. Here the CDR3 DNA reads TGCGCCAGCCGGGAGGGCGCAACTAATGAAAAACTGTTTTTT.

On this clone itself: The junction differs from germline at one of its ends, possibly a read error. This rearrangement joins TRBV7-9 to TRBJ2-1; tentative D call: TRBD2 (7 bases). The germline V gene has CDR1 SEHNR and CDR2 FQNEAQ (reference sequence). The CDR3 consists of 15 residues. Written as DNA, the CDR3 is TGTTCCAGCAGCTTAGTAGGGGGGGGGCACAATGAGCAGTTCTTC. The encoded protein is CSSSLVGGGHNEQFF.

About this clone: The same CDR3 can be traced to other DNA sequences in this sample. The chain couples TRBV7-9 to TRBJ1-2, with D unresolved. Germline lookup yields CDR1 SEHNR and CDR2 FQNEAQ (reference sequence). This CDR3 is built from 14 residues. With 1 base removed from V and 1 base from J, the gap between germline ends came to 7 bases. The CDR3 loop reads CASSLERVNYGYTF. Here the CDR3 DNA reads TGTGCCAGCAGCTTAGAGCGGGTTAACTATGGCTACACCTTC.

The rearrangement uses TRBV7-3 and TRBJ2-2; TRBD2 agrees at 7 bases. Losses at the gene ends were 2 bases for V and 5 bases for J; bases not matched to a gene: 11. Germline V CDR1 and CDR2: SGHTA, FQGTGA. This CDR3 is 17 amino acids long. CDR3 DNA sequence: TGTGCCAGCAGCTTAGGCGCGGTGGCGGGAGTAACCGGGGAGCTGTTTTTT. Translating it yields CASSLGAVAGVTGELFF.

This clone was picked up a small number of times. The rearrangement uses TRBV5-4 and TRBJ1-6; TRBD1 agrees at 8 bases. V shed 4 bases, J shed 7 bases, and the junction held 4 bases outside the gene matches. Germline-derived CDR1 and CDR2 are SGHNT and YYREEE (reference sequence). The CDR3 has 14 amino acids. The CDR3 spells CASSPGQANSPLHF. DNA of the CDR3: TGTGCCAGCAGCCCGGGACAGGCCAATTCACCCCTCCACTTT.

The J gene is TRBJ1-6, the V gene TRBV7-8, with D hard to call. CDR1 is SGHVS and CDR2 is FQNEAQ in the germline V gene. V was clipped by 3 bases and J by 7 bases, with 13 bases between them. The CDR3 covers 15 residues. CDR3 DNA: TGTGCCAGCAGCTTCAGCGGAGGGAAGAATTCACCCCTCCACTTT. It yields the protein CASSFSGGKNSPLHF.

This chain connects TRBV11-2 to TRBJ2-7; TRBD2 aligns across 7 bases. In germline, CDR1 is SGHAT, CDR2 FQNNGV. The CDR3 length is 15 residues. V trimming: 2 bases; J trimming: 4 bases; junction bases outside the gene matches: 8. DNA of the CDR3: TGTGCCAGCAGCTTACGCGGGAGATTCCCTTACGAGCAGTACTTC. This codes for CASSLRGRFPYEQYF. Filled out from reference TRBV11-2 and TRBJ2-7, the complete variable domain reads EAGVAQSPRYKIIEKRQSVAFWCNPISGHATLYWYQQILGQGPKLLIQFQNNGVVDDSQLPKDRFSAERLKGVDSTLKIQPAKLEDSAVYLCASSLRGRFPYEQYFGPGTRLTVT.

The chain couples TRBV11-1 to TRBJ2-1, with 7 bases that match TRBD2. Germline V CDR1 and CDR2: SGHAT, FQDESV (reference sequence). This CDR3 is built from 16 residues. Losses at the gene ends were 6 bases for V and 4 bases for J; bases not matched to a gene: 12. DNA of the CDR3: TGTGCCAGCAGTTCTTCCGGGACTATCCTATACAATGAGCAGTTCTTC. Amino acids: CASSSSGTILYNEQFF.